Listed below are T cell receptor beta chains from one sample, sequenced in a study of blood T cell repertoires in COVID-19. TCRdb keeps only in-frame clones here, not all; method: immunoSEQ multiplex PCR. The repertoire holds 350,000 to 450,000 clones, with roughly 88% as singletons. The source material was PBMCs or T cells enriched from blood (not recorded which). These receptors all come from a woman aged 18-30 years who had been exposed to COVID-19. The CDR3 runs from the conserved cysteine through the conserved F or W. A D gene is named only where the DNA matches it firmly. Only some rows state a clone size, as once, few, many or a class for expanded clones.

V gene	J gene	clone size	D gene	CDR3 DNA	CDR3 protein
TRBV6-6	TRBJ1-1	.	.	TGTGCCAGCACCGACGGACAGCGGCTGAACACTGAAGCTTTCTTT	CASTDGQRLNTEAFF
TRBV11-2	TRBJ2-5	few	.	TGTGCCAGCAGCTTGTCGTCAGGGGCCCAAGAGACCCAGTACTTC	CASSLSSGAQETQYF
TRBV5-4	TRBJ1-4	.	.	TGTGCCAGCAGCTTGAAGACAGCAACTAATGAAAAACTGTTTTTT	CASSLKTATNEKLFF
TRBV24-1	TRBJ2-3	.	.	TGTGCCACCAGTGATTTGGGACAGAGCACAGATACGCAGTATTTT	CATSDLGQSTDTQYF
TRBV27	TRBJ1-5	.	.	TGTGCCAGCAGTTTGGGCCAGGGCCAGGGATGGAGCAATCAGCCCCAGCATTTT	CASSLGQGQGWSNQPQHF
TRBV19	TRBJ1-6	.	.	TGTGCCAGTAGTATAAGCCTAAATTCACCCCTCCACTTT	CASSISLNSPLHF
TRBV5-6	TRBJ2-5	.	.	TGTGCCAGCAGCTCCTCAGAAGAGACCCAGTACTTC	CASSSSEETQYF
TRBV3-1/TRBV3-2	TRBJ2-5	.	TRBD2	TGTGCCAGCAGCCAAGTAGTGAGCGGGGGGGCCTGGCAAGAGACCCAGTACTTC	CASSQVVSGGAWQETQYF
TRBV7-2	TRBJ1-2	.	TRBD1	TGTGCCAGCAGCCATTCCACCGGGACAGCTTATGGCTACACCTTC	CASSHSTGTAYGYTF
TRBV7-8	TRBJ2-7	.	TRBD2	TGTGCCAGCAGCGACAGAGCTAGCGGCGAGTACGAGCAGTACTTC	CASSDRASGEYEQYF
TRBV5-6	TRBJ1-2	.	.	TGTGCCAGCAGCTTGCGGGTCCCCGGCGGCTACACCTTC	CASSLRVPGGYTF
TRBV5-5	TRBJ1-5	.	.	TGTGCCAGCAGCTTGGAGCAGGGCAATCAGCCCCAGCATTTT	CASSLEQGNQPQHF
TRBV23-1	TRBJ2-7	.	TRBD1	TGCGCCAGCAGTCAAGGACCGGGACAGGCCTACGAGCAGTACTTC	CASSQGPGQAYEQYF
TRBV15	TRBJ2-7	.	TRBD1	TGTGCCACCAGCAGAACCGGGACAGGGTACGAGCAGTACTTC	CATSRTGTGYEQYF
TRBV24-1	TRBJ2-5	.	.	TGTGCCACCAGTGAGGGACTGTACCAAGAGACCCAGTACTTC	CATSEGLYQETQYF
TRBV19	TRBJ1-5	.	.	TGTGCCAGTAGTATAGGGACATTTAGCAATCAGCCCCAGCATTTT	CASSIGTFSNQPQHF
TRBV24-1	TRBJ2-3	.	.	TGTGCCACCAGTGACGACAGGTTAGACACAGATACGCAGTATTTT	CATSDDRLDTDTQYF
TRBV10-2	TRBJ1-5	.	TRBD1	TGCGCCAGCAGGGAAACAGGGGGTTACCAGCCCCAGCATTTT	CASRETGGYQPQHF
TRBV27	TRBJ1-1	few	.	TGTGCCAGCATGGATACCAAAACAGGGCTGGGCACTGAAGCTTTCTTT	CASMDTKTGLGTEAFF
TRBV5-1	TRBJ2-7	.	TRBD1	TGCGCCAGCAGAGAGGACAGGGCAAACGAGCAGTACTTC	CASREDRANEQYF
TRBV5-1	TRBJ2-7	.	TRBD2	TGCGCCAGCAGCTCCGTCCCCTCCGGACTAGCGGGAGTGACGGGCTCCTACGAGCAGTACTTC	CASSSVPSGLAGVTGSYEQYF
TRBV11-2	TRBJ2-3	many	TRBD2	TGTGCCAGCAGCAGAGGCGGGCTAGCGGGAGGAGGGGGCACAGATACGCAGTATTTT	CASSRGGLAGGGGTDTQYF
TRBV27	TRBJ2-7	.	.	TGTGCCAGCAATCGCCAGGGGGGCCTTTCCTGCGAGCAGTACTTC	CASNRQGGLSCEQYF